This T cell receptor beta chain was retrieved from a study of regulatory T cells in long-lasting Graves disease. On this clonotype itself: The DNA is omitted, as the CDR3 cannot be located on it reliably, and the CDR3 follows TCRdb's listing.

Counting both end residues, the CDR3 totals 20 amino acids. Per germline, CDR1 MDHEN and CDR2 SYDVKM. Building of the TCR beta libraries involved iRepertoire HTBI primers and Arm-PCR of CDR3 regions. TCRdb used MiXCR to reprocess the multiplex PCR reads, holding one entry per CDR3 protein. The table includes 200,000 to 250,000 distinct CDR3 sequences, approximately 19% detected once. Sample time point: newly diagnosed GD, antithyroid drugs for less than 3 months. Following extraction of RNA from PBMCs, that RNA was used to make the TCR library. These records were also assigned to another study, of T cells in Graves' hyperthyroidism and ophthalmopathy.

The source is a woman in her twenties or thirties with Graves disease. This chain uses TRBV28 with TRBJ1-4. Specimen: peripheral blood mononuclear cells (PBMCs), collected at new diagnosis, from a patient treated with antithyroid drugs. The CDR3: CASSFYICSASQSTNEKLFF.